This is a list of T cell receptor beta chains from one sample in a study of beta chain features in type 1 diabetes. Assay used: immunoSEQ multiplex PCR; TCRdb lists only in-frame clones, some missing. The sample yields over 150,000 clones, 9% to 12% seen once. Sequencing was carried out using central memory CD4+ T cells from blood. These receptors came from a man aged 25 to 40 with type 1 diabetes. Both conserved end residues are part of each CDR3. The D gene is left open where the match is weak. Size values are once, few and many counts, or a class for expanded clones, and some rows have none.

j_call clone_size d_call v_call cdr3_nt cdr3_aa
TRBJ2-5 few TRBD1 TRBV6-1 TGTGCCAGCAGTTCGACAGGGGTGGGGACCCAGTACTTC CASSSTGVGTQYF
TRBJ1-2 - - TRBV5-1 TGCGCCAGCAGCTTGGAGGGGGACTATGGCTACACCTTC CASSLEGDYGYTF
TRBJ2-3 few TRBD2 TRBV9 TGTGCCAGCAGCGAGGGACTAGCGGGCACAGATACGCAGTATTTT CASSEGLAGTDTQYF
TRBJ2-3 few TRBD2 TRBV9 TGTGCCAGCAGCGCCTCCGGGACTAGCGGGAGTCCTGGCAATACGCAGTATTTT CASSASGTSGSPGNTQYF
TRBJ1-2 - - TRBV7-8 TGTGCCAGCAGCTTATCAGTAAGATCGGGTGGCTACACCTTC CASSLSVRSGGYTF
TRBJ2-1 - TRBD2 TRBV28 TGTGCCAGCAGTCAGCCCGGGACTAGCGGGAAGTATGAGCAGTTCTTC CASSQPGTSGKYEQFF
TRBJ2-1 once - TRBV7-9 TGTGCCAGCAGCTTATCACTGGGTGAGGGCAATGAGCAGTTCTTC CASSLSLGEGNEQFF
TRBJ2-6 few TRBD1 TRBV6-6 TGTGCCAGCAGCACGACAGGGCTGGCCGGGGCCAACGTCCTGACTTTC CASSTTGLAGANVLTF
TRBJ1-2 - - TRBV4-2 TGTGCCAGCAGCCAAGGAACAGGGCCGCAATCTGGCTACACCTTC CASSQGTGPQSGYTF
TRBJ1-5 - - TRBV2 TGTGCCAGCAGTGAACTGGACAGCCGGCAGACCCAGCATTTT CASSELDSRQTQHF
TRBJ1-1 - - TRBV2 TGTGCCAGCATTCCGAGCAGGGAGGACACTGAAGCTTTCTTT CASIPSREDTEAFF
TRBJ2-1 few - TRBV11-3 TGTGCCAGCAGCTTAGATCGGGAGTCGGATGAGCAGTTCTTC CASSLDRESDEQFF
TRBJ2-1 - TRBD2 TRBV6-6 TGTGCCAGCAGTCCCGGGACTAGCGGAAGCCCCCCGTTCTTC CASSPGTSGSPPFF
TRBJ1-5 - - TRBV19 TGTGCCAGTAGTTTCCGGCAGACCAGCGATCAGCCCCAGCATTTT CASSFRQTSDQPQHF
TRBJ2-6 few TRBD2 TRBV9 TGTGCCAGCAGCACTAGCGGCTCTGGGGCCAACGTCCTGACTTTC CASSTSGSGANVLTF
TRBJ2-1 few TRBD1 TRBV18 TGTGCCAGCTCACTCGACAGGGAAGCAGGTGAGCAGTTCTTC CASSLDREAGEQFF
TRBJ2-7 few TRBD2 TRBV6-6 TGTGCCAGCAGTCAAGGACTAGCGGGAGGTTACGAGCAGTACTTC CASSQGLAGGYEQYF
TRBJ2-2 - - TRBV4-1 TGCGCCAGCAGCTCGACCACCGGGACTCGCACCGGGGAGCTGTTTTTT CASSSTTGTRTGELFF
TRBJ2-1 - - TRBV5-1 TGCGCCAGCAGCTTGGGGGACAGACTAGTTGAGGAGCAGTTCTTC CASSLGDRLVEEQFF
TRBJ2-7 few - TRBV5-1 TGCGCCAGCAGCTCTACGGGAACGACCTACGAGCAGTACTTC CASSSTGTTYEQYF
TRBJ2-5 - - TRBV19 TGTGCCAGTAGCACTCTTGGGCAGCAAGAGACCCAGTACTTC CASSTLGQQETQYF
TRBJ2-2 - - TRBV29-1 TGCAGCGTTGCAGTGTGGGACACGAACACCGGGGAGCTGTTTTTT CSVAVWDTNTGELFF
TRBJ2-7 - TRBD2 TRBV5-6 TGTGCCAGCAGCCCAGGGACTAGCGGGGGCTACGAGCAGTACTTC CASSPGTSGGYEQYF
TRBJ2-1 few TRBD2 TRBV5-4 TGTGCCAGCAGCTTCGCGGGAGGTTCCTACAATGAGCAGTTCTTC CASSFAGGSYNEQFF
TRBJ2-3 many TRBD2 TRBV18 TGTGCCAGCTCACCGAGGACTAGCGGGAGTTCAGATACGCAGTATTTT CASSPRTSGSSDTQYF
TRBJ1-5 few - TRBV30 TGTGCCTGGAGTGTAAGGGGAAATCAGCCCCAGCATTTT CAWSVRGNQPQHF
TRBJ2-6 few - TRBV28 TGTGCCAGCAACGGGGGTCTGGGAATCAGCTCTGGGGCCAACGTCCTGACTTTC CASNGGLGISSGANVLTF
TRBJ2-3 many TRBD2 TRBV15 TGTGCCACCAGCAGTAGGACTAGCGGGGATACGCAGTATTTT CATSSRTSGDTQYF
TRBJ2-7 - - TRBV28 TGTGCCAGCAGCCCACTTGGAAGATCGGGCGAGCAGTACTTC CASSPLGRSGEQYF
TRBJ1-1 - - TRBV5-1 TGCGCCAGCAGCTTGGGGGGGCGTTCCACTGAAGCTTTCTTT CASSLGGRSTEAFF
TRBJ2-2 few - TRBV4-2 TGTGCCAGCAGCCAAGAGCTGGTAGAGGGCCGGACCGGGGAGCTGTTTTTT CASSQELVEGRTGELFF
TRBJ2-6 - - TRBV4-3 TGCGCCAGCAGCCAAGCGGGACACTCTGGGGCCAACGTCCTGACTTTC CASSQAGHSGANVLTF
TRBJ2-2 many TRBD2 TRBV29-1 TGCAGCGCCCACAGGAATAGCGGGTCCGGGGAGCTGTTTTTT CSAHRNSGSGELFF
TRBJ2-1 - TRBD2 TRBV7-2 TGTGCCAGCAGCTTAGTCGGGACTAGGCGGGACAATGAGCAGTTCTTC CASSLVGTRRDNEQFF
TRBJ2-7 few - TRBV7-8 TGTGCCAGCAGCTTAGGTGGGGCTGCCTCCTTCTACTACGAGCAGTACTTC CASSLGGAASFYYEQYF
TRBJ2-7 few TRBD2 TRBV29-1 TGCAGCGTTCGTAGGCTAGCGGAGTACGAGCAGTACTTC CSVRRLAEYEQYF
TRBJ1-2 once - TRBV7-2 TGTGCCAGCAGCTTAGAAGGGGGTTCGGGAGGCTACACCTTC CASSLEGGSGGYTF
TRBJ2-7 - TRBD2 TRBV27 TGTGCCAGCAGTAGACTAGCGGGAGGTTCCTACGAGCAGTACTTC CASSRLAGGSYEQYF
TRBJ2-3 - - TRBV7-9 TGTGCCAGCAGCTTTCAGGGAAGCACAGATACGCAGTATTTT CASSFQGSTDTQYF
TRBJ2-7 few TRBD1 TRBV4-1 TGCGCCAGCAGCCAGGGACAGGGGGATTACGAGCAGTACTTC CASSQGQGDYEQYF
TRBJ2-5 few TRBD1 TRBV5-1 TGCGCCAGAGTCCCGGGACAGGGATTTGCGACCCAGTACTTC CARVPGQGFATQYF
TRBJ2-5 - TRBD1 TRBV28 TGTGCCAGCAGAGCAACAGGGGGATGGGAGACCCAGTACTTC CASRATGGWETQYF
TRBJ2-3 few - TRBV2 TGTGCCAGCAGGAGAGAAGTCTTTTCAGATACGCAGTATTTT CASRREVFSDTQYF
TRBJ2-3 - - TRBV18 TGTGCCAGCTCACCACCGGCAGGGTCCATCGCAGATACGCAGTATTTT CASSPPAGSIADTQYF
TRBJ2-1 - - TRBV6-6 TGTGCCAGCAGTTACTCGCAGGCGGAGCAGTTCTTC CASSYSQAEQFF
TRBJ2-2 few - TRBV30 TGTGCCTGGAGTCCCCAGTCCACCGGGGAGCTGTTTTTT CAWSPQSTGELFF
TRBJ2-7 - - TRBV7-2 TGTGCCAGCAGCTTATACCCAGGGAGGTACGAGCAGTACTTC CASSLYPGRYEQYF
TRBJ2-1 few - TRBV11-3 TGTGCCAGCAGCATCGATAGCCGCAATGAGCAGTTCTTC CASSIDSRNEQFF
TRBJ1-2 few - TRBV7-9 TGTGCCAGCATCACCGGAGGGTTTGATGGCTACACCTTC CASITGGFDGYTF
TRBJ2-5 - - TRBV5-4 TGTGCCAGCAGCTTGGGGCAGGGCTCCCAAGAGACCCAGTACTTC CASSLGQGSQETQYF
TRBJ2-1 few TRBD1 TRBV4-1 TGCGCCAGCAGCCAAGAAGGGACAGGGCTCGATGAGCAGTTCTTC CASSQEGTGLDEQFF
TRBJ2-1 - TRBD2 TRBV6-1 TGTGCCAGCAGTGTGGGACTAGCGGATCTCTTC CASSVGLADLF
TRBJ1-4 few TRBD1 TRBV6-6 TGTGCCAGCAGTTACGGGGACAGGGGGAACGGCGAAAAACTGTTTTTT CASSYGDRGNGEKLFF
TRBJ1-2 few - TRBV18 TGTGCCAGCTCTTCACGACTGCCCGGCGGGAACTATGGCTACACCTTC CASSSRLPGGNYGYTF
TRBJ1-1 few - TRBV5-1 TGCGCCAGCAACTCAGCGACAGGGAACACTGAAGCTTTCTTT CASNSATGNTEAFF
TRBJ2-2 - - TRBV6-5 TGTGCCAGCAGTCCTCACGACCGACGGGCCGGGGAGCTGTTTTTT CASSPHDRRAGELFF
TRBJ2-6 - TRBD2 TRBV5-1 TGCGCCAGCAGCGTGACTAGCGGGAGGGCTGGGGCCAACGTCCTGACTTTC CASSVTSGRAGANVLTF